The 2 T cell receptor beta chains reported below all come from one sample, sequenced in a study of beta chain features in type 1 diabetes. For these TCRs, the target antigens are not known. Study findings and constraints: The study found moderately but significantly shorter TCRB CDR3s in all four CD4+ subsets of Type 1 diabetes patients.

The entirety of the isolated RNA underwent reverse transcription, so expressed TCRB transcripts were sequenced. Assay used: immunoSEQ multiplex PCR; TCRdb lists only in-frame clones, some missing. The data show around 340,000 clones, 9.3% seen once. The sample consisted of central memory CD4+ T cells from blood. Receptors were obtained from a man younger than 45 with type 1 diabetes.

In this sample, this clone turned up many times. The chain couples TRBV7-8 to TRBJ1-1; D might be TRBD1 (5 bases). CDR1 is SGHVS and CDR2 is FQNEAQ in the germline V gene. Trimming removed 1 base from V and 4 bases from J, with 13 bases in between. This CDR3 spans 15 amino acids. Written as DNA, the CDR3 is TGTGCCAGCAGCTTAGTTGACGGGGGTCCCACTGAAGCTTTCTTT. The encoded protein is CASSLVDGGPTEAFF. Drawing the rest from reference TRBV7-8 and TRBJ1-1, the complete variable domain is GAGVSQSPRYKVAKRGQDVALRCDPISGHVSLFWYQQALGQGPEFLTYFQNEAQLDKSGLPSDRFFAERPEGSVSTLKIQRTQQEDSAVYLCASSLVDGGPTEAFFGQGTRLTVV.

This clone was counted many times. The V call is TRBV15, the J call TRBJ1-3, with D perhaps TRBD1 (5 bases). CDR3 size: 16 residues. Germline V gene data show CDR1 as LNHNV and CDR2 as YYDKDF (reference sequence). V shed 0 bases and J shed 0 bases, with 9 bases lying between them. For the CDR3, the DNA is TGTGCCACCAGCAGAGACACAGGCCTCTCTGGAAACACCATATATTTT. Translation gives CATSRDTGLSGNTIYF.